The 10 T cell receptor beta chains below all came from one sample that was sequenced in a study of blood T cell repertoires in COVID-19. TCRdb keeps only in-frame clones here, not all; method: immunoSEQ multiplex PCR. Of 95,000 to 110,000 clones listed, roughly 90% were seen once; the top ten hold 3.5%. The sample taken for sequencing was peripheral blood. The receptors stem from a woman aged 55-69 years with acute or convalescent COVID-19.

The genes are TRBV7-8 and TRBJ1-3; maybe TRBD1 (5 bases). Germline assignment: CDR1 SGHVS and CDR2 FQNEAQ. Trimming shortened V by 5 bases and J by 3 bases, and 14 bases separated the two germline ends. The CDR3 is 15 residues long. The CDR3 loop is CASSPRDLLGNTIYF. The CDR3 DNA follows: TGTGCCAGCAGCCCCCGGGACTTACTTGGAAACACCATATATTTT.

The rearrangement uses TRBV3-1 (or the pseudogene TRBV3-2) and TRBJ1-2, with 7 bases lining up with TRBD1. This CDR3 comprises 16 residues. Looked up from germline, CDR1 is LGHDT and CDR2 is YNNKEL (reference sequence). The V segment lost 1 base and the J segment 2 bases; nucleotides outside the gene matches: 7. CDR3 in amino acids: CASSQVLLTGNYGYTF. The CDR3 DNA reads TGTGCCAGCAGCCAAGTATTGCTGACAGGGAACTATGGCTACACCTTC.

The chain uses TRBV11-2 and TRBJ1-2; D may be TRBD1 (5 bases). The CDR3 has 12 amino acids. Germline-derived CDR1 and CDR2 are SGHAT and FQNNGV. The V end lost 4 bases, the J end lost 6 bases, and 9 bases lay between the germline ends. The CDR3 region is CASSSEGDGYTF. As DNA, the CDR3 is TGTGCCAGCAGCTCCGAAGGGGATGGCTACACCTTC.

This clone occurred once. V and J are TRBV5-1 and TRBJ2-3; 11 bases fit TRBD2. The CDR3 spans 16 residues. The trim removed 2 bases at V and 5 bases at J, leaving 7 bases unmatched. Germline V gene sequence: CDR1 SGHRS, CDR2 YFSETQ. The CDR3 is CASSFLTSGIIDTQYF. The CDR3 nucleotides are TGCGCCAGCAGCTTCTTGACTAGCGGGATAATAGATACGCAGTATTTT.

The chain joins TRBV2 to TRBJ2-1; 10 positions match TRBD1. V shed 6 bases and J 3 bases; nucleotides not matched to a gene: 5. This CDR3 spans 15 amino acids. Germline loops: CDR1 SNHLY, CDR2 FYNNEI. CDR3 in amino acids: CASRLDRGGYNEQFF. The CDR3 nucleotides read TGTGCCAGCAGACTGGACAGGGGGGGCTACAATGAGCAGTTCTTC.

In regard to this clone: One end of the junction fails to match germline, which may point to a read error. The chain carries TRBV20-1 and TRBJ2-1, with D tentatively TRBD1 (5 bases). The CDR3 extends over 10 amino acids. Germline CDR1 DFQATT, CDR2 SNEGSKA (reference sequence). In nucleotides, the CDR3 is TGCAGTGCTAGTCGGGCCGACAGTCTCTTC. This encodes CSASRADSLF.

The J gene is TRBJ1-4, the V gene TRBV2, with D possibly matching TRBD1 (6 bases). There are 15 residues in the CDR3. CDR1 SNHLY and CDR2 FYNNEI come from the germline V gene. Trimming cost V 5 bases and J 1 base, with 11 bases left between them. In DNA form, the CDR3 reads TGTGCCAGCAGTACCTACAGGGTAACTAATGAAAAACTGTTTTTT. It is translated as CASSTYRVTNEKLFF.

The gene calls are TRBV19 and TRBJ1-2; perhaps TRBD1 as D (6 bases). CDR1 is LNHDA and CDR2 is SQIVND in the germline V gene (reference sequence). The CDR3 loop spans 12 amino acids. Trimming took off 7 bases at V and 6 bases at J, with 12 bases between the two ends. CDR3 protein: CASTTGYDGYTF. As DNA, the CDR3 is TGTGCCAGTACTACAGGGTATGATGGCTACACCTTC. The whole variable domain, filled in from reference TRBV19 and TRBJ1-2, reads DGGITQSPKYLFRKEGQNVTLSCEQNLNHDAMYWYRQDPGQGLRLIYYSQIVNDFQKGDIAEGYSVSREKKESFPLTVTSAQKNPTAFYLCASTTGYDGYTFGSGTRLTVV.

This chain links TRBV10-3 with TRBJ2-5; TRBD1 matches 7 bases. Germline V CDR1 and CDR2: ENHRY, SYGVKD. The CDR3 totals 11 residues. With 8 bases clipped from V and 8 bases from J, the junction kept 5 bases outside the gene matches. CDR3 region: CAIWAGGTQYF. CDR3 coding DNA: TGTGCCATCTGGGCAGGGGGAACCCAGTACTTC.

This sequence joins TRBV6-5 and TRBJ2-1; the match to TRBD2 covers 7 bases. Germline lookup yields CDR1 MNHEY and CDR2 SVGAGI. The CDR3 has 15 residues. Trimming at V came to 2 bases and at J to 0 bases, leaving 1 base not matched to a gene. CDR3 region: CASSYAGASYNEQFF. DNA of the CDR3: TGTGCCAGCAGTTACGCGGGAGCCTCCTACAATGAGCAGTTCTTC.